These T cell receptor beta chains were read from a single sample in a study of CD8 T cells in Susac syndrome. TCRdb fed the immunoSEQ multiplex PCR reads into MiXCR, producing one record per CDR3 protein. The table lists around 200,000 distinct CDR3 sequences, roughly 94% of them singletons. Specimen: CD4+ T cells from PBMCs. These receptors were collected from a human donor in good health. Both conserved end residues are part of each CDR3. D genes are given only for firm matches. A row's size may be missing; if present it is once, few, many or a size class.

j_call d_call v_call clone_size cdr3_aa cdr3_nt
TRBJ2-7 NA TRBV29-1 NA CSVEDPAGPSSYEQYF TGCAGCGTCGAAGATCCGGCAGGGCCAAGCTCCTACGAGCAGTACTTC
TRBJ2-6 NA TRBV12-3/TRBV12-4 NA CASSSWTIGANVLTF TGTGCCAGCAGTTCATGGACAATAGGGGCCAACGTCCTGACTTTC
TRBJ1-1 NA TRBV20-1 NA CSARVAEKNTEAFF TGCAGTGCTAGAGTGGCAGAGAAGAACACTGAAGCTTTCTTT
TRBJ1-4 NA TRBV20-1 NA CSAHPPGHRREKLFF TGCAGTGCGCACCCTCCGGGACACCGAAGAGAAAAACTGTTTTTT
TRBJ2-3 NA TRBV12-3/TRBV12-4 NA CASRAGPHPNTQYF TGTGCCAGCAGGGCGGGACCCCACCCGAATACGCAGTATTTT
TRBJ2-5 NA TRBV29-1 NA CSVGGEGDTETQYF TGCAGCGTTGGGGGGGAGGGGGACACAGAGACCCAGTACTTC
TRBJ2-7 NA TRBV4-3 NA CASSQGGGTLGEQYF TGCGCCAGCAGCCAAGGAGGCGGGACTTTGGGTGAGCAGTACTTC
TRBJ2-1 NA TRBV6-1 NA CASSPSPGKGDNEQFF TGTGCCAGCAGCCCATCCCCAGGGAAGGGAGACAATGAGCAGTTCTTC
TRBJ2-2 NA TRBV29-1 NA CSVKTEGAGELFF TGCAGCGTTAAAACAGAGGGAGCCGGGGAGCTGTTTTTT
TRBJ2-3 TRBD2 TRBV7-9 NA CASSFSGGKDTQYF TGTGCCAGCAGCTTCAGCGGGGGGAAAGATACGCAGTATTTT
TRBJ2-2 NA TRBV19 NA CASSLRPRAGELFF TGTGCCAGTAGCTTGCGACCCCGCGCCGGGGAGCTGTTTTTT
TRBJ2-7 NA TRBV9 NA CASSVRVGSFSEQYF TGTGCCAGCAGCGTACGGGTGGGGAGCTTTTCCGAGCAGTACTTC
TRBJ2-6 NA TRBV18 NA CASSPRDSGANVLTF TGTGCCAGCTCACCACGGGACTCTGGGGCCAACGTCCTGACTTTC
TRBJ2-1 NA TRBV6-6 few CASSLSGNEQFF TGTGCCAGCAGTCTCAGCGGAAATGAGCAGTTCTTC
TRBJ2-1 NA TRBV7-9 NA CASSLAGGPYNEQFF TGTGCCAGCAGCTTAGCGGGGGGCCCTTACAATGAGCAGTTCTTC
TRBJ2-3 TRBD2 TRBV20-1 NA CSASLPGGPLTDTQYF TGCAGTGCCAGCCTCCCGGGAGGGCCACTCACAGATACGCAGTATTTT
TRBJ1-2 NA TRBV4-1 NA CASSQAGAGVYGYTF TGCGCCAGCAGCCAGGCCGGGGCAGGGGTCTATGGCTACACCTTC
TRBJ1-1 NA TRBV4-1 NA CASSQVTGLENTEAFF TGCGCCAGCAGCCAAGTTACGGGTCTAGAGAACACTGAAGCTTTCTTT
TRBJ1-2 TRBD1 TRBV20-1 NA CSASMEQGDYYGYTF TGCAGTGCTAGCATGGAACAGGGGGATTACTATGGCTACACCTTC
TRBJ2-3 NA TRBV4-1 NA CASSQPPLGGPDTQYF TGCGCCAGCAGCCAACCGCCTCTGGGGGGCCCAGATACGCAGTATTTT
TRBJ2-5 TRBD1 TRBV20-1 NA CSARDGTGHLGETQYF TGCAGTGCTAGAGATGGGACAGGGCATCTAGGAGAGACCCAGTACTTC
TRBJ2-3 TRBD2 TRBV20-1 NA CSASLRELAGTDTQYF TGCAGTGCTTCCCTCCGGGAACTAGCGGGCACAGATACGCAGTATTTT
TRBJ2-2 TRBD2 TRBV20-1 NA CSAELAGEGELFF TGCAGTGCGGAGCTAGCGGGAGAAGGGGAGCTGTTTTTT
TRBJ1-5 TRBD1 TRBV20-1 NA CSASQGTGISNQPQHF TGCAGTGCATCCCAGGGGACAGGTATTAGCAATCAGCCCCAGCATTTT
TRBJ1-2 NA TRBV3-1 NA CASSPGWRQGYTF TGTGCCAGCAGTCCAGGGTGGAGGCAAGGCTACACCTTC
TRBJ2-7 NA TRBV6-2/TRBV6-3 NA CASRGAGEGDEQYF TGTGCCAGCAGGGGAGCAGGGGAAGGGGACGAGCAGTACTTC
TRBJ2-5 TRBD1 TRBV28 once CASRTGGVQETQYF TGTGCCAGCAGGACAGGGGGCGTGCAAGAGACCCAGTACTTC
TRBJ2-5 TRBD1 TRBV3-1 once CASSHWDRQETQYF TGTGCCAGCAGCCATTGGGACAGGCAAGAGACCCAGTACTTC
TRBJ2-1 NA TRBV27 NA CASSRPIGNNEQFF TGTGCCAGCAGCCGGCCCATCGGAAACAATGAGCAGTTCTTC